The 9 T cell receptor beta chains below were found in one sample sequenced in a study of blood T cells in healthy people across ages. Sample-barcoded 5' priming and a J-beta primer mix drove a second PCR of roughly 6 to 12 cycles. TCRdb reprocessed the 5' RACE reads with MiXCR, giving one entry per CDR3 protein. The data show about 1.6 million distinct CDR3 sequences, approximately 32% seen once. Input material: blood. The origin of the receptors is a woman aged 25 to 39 in good health.

This chain links TRBV12-3 or TRBV12-4 with TRBJ2-7; D gene uncertain. CDR3 length: 15 amino acids. V shed 6 bases and J shed 4 bases, with 19 bases lying between them. The CDR3 is CASSHRHNPQYEQYF. The CDR3 DNA reads as TGTGCCAGCAGCCATAGACACAACCCGCAATACGAGCAGTACTTC.

In its sample, this clonotype was seen a few times. This chain uses TRBV9 with TRBJ1-1; possible D gene TRBD1, 6 bases. Trimming took off 3 bases at V and 0 bases at J, with 15 bases between the two ends. CDR3 size: 16 residues. The germline gives CDR1 SGDLS, CDR2 YYNGEE. The CDR3 nucleotides read TGTGCCAGCAGCGCACAGGGCAGTATCATGAACACTGAAGCTTTCTTT. This translates into CASSAQGSIMNTEAFF.

This rearrangement joins TRBV29-1 to TRBJ1-1; 8 bases align to TRBD1. Germline-derived CDR1 and CDR2 are SQVTM and ANQGSEA. V dropped 6 bases and J dropped 9; count of bases not matched to a gene: 6. This CDR3 spans 11 amino acids. The DNA of the CDR3 is TGCAGCGTAGTAACAGGGGGGAAAGCTTTCTTT. This codes for CSVVTGGKAFF.

This clonotype has a count of ten or more. The V and J genes are TRBV12-3 or TRBV12-4 and TRBJ1-1; the D is unclear. Trimming cost V 6 bases and J 2 bases, with 13 bases left between them. The CDR3 loop spans 14 amino acids. In DNA, the CDR3 is TGTGCCAGCAGCCCCGATGGGTTAAACACTGAAGCTTTCTTT. Its translation: CASSPDGLNTEAFF.

This rearrangement joins TRBV9 to TRBJ2-7; TRBD2 is a possible D gene (6 bases). Trimming took 4 bases from V and 3 from J, leaving 11 bases between them. Germline V gene sequence: CDR1 SGDLS, CDR2 YYNGEE. The CDR3 length is 13 residues. This CDR3 reads CASSPGLYYEQYF. CDR3 DNA sequence: TGTGCCAGCAGCCCGGGACTTTACTACGAGCAGTACTTC.

The CDR3 DNA reads as TGTGCCAGCAGTGGGACACCGTCGCGGGGCTACACCTTC. Translating it yields CASSGTPSRGYTF. The chain carries TRBV2 and TRBJ1-2, with D possibly TRBD1 on 5 matching bases. Germline V gene data show CDR1 as SNHLY and CDR2 as FYNNEI. The CDR3 length is 13 residues. The V and J ends lost 4 bases and 8 bases respectively, with 14 bases between them. The variable domain in full, completed from reference TRBV2 and TRBJ1-2, reads EPEVTQTPSHQVTQMGQEVILRCVPISNHLYFYWYRQILGQKVEFLVSFYNNEISEKSEIFDDQFSVERPDGSNFTLKIRSTKLEDSAMYFCASSGTPSRGYTFGSGTRLTVV.

The rearrangement links TRBV3-1 to TRBJ1-4, with 11 bases identical to TRBD1. With V trimmed by 5 bases and J by 6 bases, 8 bases remained unmatched. Germline CDR1 reads LGHDT; CDR2 reads YNNKEL (reference sequence). This CDR3 has 16 amino acids. CDR3 sequence reads: CASSYIRTGGDEKLFF. The CDR3 DNA reads as TGTGCCAGCAGCTATATTCGGACAGGGGGCGATGAAAAACTGTTTTTT. The entire variable domain, with the rest obtained from reference TRBV3-1 and TRBJ1-4, is as follows: DTAVSQTPKYLVTQMGNDKSIKCEQNLGHDTMYWYKQDSKKFLKIMFSYNNKELIINETVPNRFSPKSPDKAHLNLHINSLELGDSAVYFCASSYIRTGGDEKLFFGSGTQLSVL.

The V call is TRBV15, the J call TRBJ1-5; 11 bases agree with TRBD1. Germline loops: CDR1 LNHNV, CDR2 YYDKDF (reference sequence). The J segment lost 2 bases and the V segment lost 2 bases, leaving 5 bases of the junction unmatched. The CDR3 spans 17 residues. CDR3 coding DNA: TGTGCCACCAGCAGACGGACAGGGGGCAAGGGCAATCAGCCCCAGCATTTT. It is translated as CATSRRTGGKGNQPQHF.

The V gene is TRBV25-1, the J gene TRBJ2-3; weak D call: TRBD2 (6 bases). Trimming took 3 bases from V and 2 from J, leaving 18 bases between them. The CDR3 has 17 residues. The germline CDR1 and CDR2 sequences are MGHDK and SYGVNS. For the CDR3, the DNA is TGTGCCAGCAGTGACTCCGGGGCGGGGCCTAACACAGATACGCAGTATTTT. Translating gives CASSDSGAGPNTDTQYF.